The following is a TCR beta chain sequence with its context. The antigen remains unidentified. The CDR3 is 14 amino acids. The V end was cut by 6 bases, the J end by 5 bases, with 14 bases between. The source of the sample is a study of identical twins. General study points: Insertion counts were lower in abundant cord blood beta clonotypes, a trend that memory repertoires did not show.

Using its own MiXCR run on the 5' RACE reads, TCRdb lists one record per CDR3 protein. Of about 690,000 distinct CDR3 sequences detected, around 6% appear once; the ten largest clones hold about 1.8%. This rearrangement joins TRBV12-3 or TRBV12-4 to TRBJ2-1; D is possibly TRBD1 or TRBD2 (7 bases each). This receptor was taken from a man between 18 and 29 years old in good health. The sample comprised naive T cells sorted from blood. Written as DNA, the CDR3 is TGTGCCAGCAGGGGGGGGACAGCACACAATGAGCAGTTCTTC. It yields the protein CASRGGTAHNEQFF.